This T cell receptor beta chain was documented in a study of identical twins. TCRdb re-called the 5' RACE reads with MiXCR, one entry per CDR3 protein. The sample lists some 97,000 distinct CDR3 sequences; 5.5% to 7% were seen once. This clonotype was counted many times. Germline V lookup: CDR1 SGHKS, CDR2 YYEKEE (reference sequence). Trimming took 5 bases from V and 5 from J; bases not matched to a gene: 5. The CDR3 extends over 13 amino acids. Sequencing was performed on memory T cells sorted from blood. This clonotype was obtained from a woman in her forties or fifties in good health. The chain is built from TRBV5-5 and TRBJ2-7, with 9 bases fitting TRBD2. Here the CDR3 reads CASSSGTSNEQYF. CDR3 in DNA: TGTGCCAGCAGTTCCGGGACTAGCAACGAGCAGTACTTC.